The 2 T cell receptor beta chains below all came from one sample that was sequenced in a study of T cell responses to AZD1222 COVID-19 vaccine. Sequencing was performed with immunoSEQ multiplex PCR; in TCRdb, only in-frame clones are kept and a portion is missing. The data hold hundreds of thousands of clones, with around 93% observed a single time. The material was peripheral blood, obtained 28 days after the second AZD1222 dose. The receptors here all came from an adult who received the AZD1222 COVID-19 vaccine.

This clone was seen a single time. V gene TRBV6-5 combines with J gene TRBJ2-5; the D call may be TRBD1 or TRBD2 (5 bases each). Germline loops: CDR1 MNHEY, CDR2 SVGAGI. The V gene lost 5 bases and the J gene lost 5 bases, with 15 bases spanning the gap. The CDR3 is 14 amino acids. The CDR3 nucleotides are TGTGCCAGCAGTCGCACGGGGACCGGCGAGACCCAGTACTTC. It encodes CASSRTGTGETQYF.

V gene TRBV9 combines with J gene TRBJ1-2, with D possibly TRBD1 on 5 matching bases. Trimming removed 9 bases from V and 1 base from J, with 13 bases in between. The CDR3 consists of 13 residues. The germline V gene has CDR1 SGDLS and CDR2 YYNGEE. CDR3 residues: CAIVGRVNYGYTF. The CDR3 nucleotides read TGTGCCATTGTAGGCAGGGTTAACTATGGCTACACCTTC.